These 19 T cell receptor beta chains share one sample of origin, sequenced in a study of OX40 agonist ivuxolimab in advanced cancers. The protocol was immunoSEQ multiplex PCR, while the TCRdb copy is restricted to in-frame clones and leaves out a portion. The data hold over 50,000 clones, with around 93% observed a single time. Sample: CD4+ or CD8+ T cells sorted from blood, taken in a trial of the OX40 agonist ivuxolimab. The receptors shown here come from an adult with an advanced solid tumor such as melanoma, head and neck, liver or kidney cancer.

The chain links TRBV19 to TRBJ1-1; D is uncertain. The CDR3 runs to 15 residues. With 4 bases removed from V and 2 bases from J, the gap between germline ends came to 14 bases. Germline V lookup: CDR1 LNHDA, CDR2 SQIVND (reference sequence). CDR3 DNA: TGTGCCAGTAGTAACTGGGCAGACCCAAACACTGAAGCTTTCTTT. Its translation is CASSNWADPNTEAFF.

J is TRBJ1-2 and V is TRBV4-2; 11 positions agree with TRBD1. Germline CDR1 LGHNA, CDR2 YNFKEQ. This CDR3 is built from 18 residues. V lost 2 bases, J lost 5 bases, and 13 bases stayed unmatched. This CDR3 is CASSQLPGQGGVGYGYTF. Here the CDR3 DNA reads TGTGCCAGCAGCCAATTACCGGGACAGGGGGGCGTAGGGTATGGCTACACCTTC.

This clone showed up just once. The chain is built from TRBV21-1 and TRBJ1-5; the listed D gene, TRBD1, was not tested against the DNA. TRBV21-1 is marked as a pseudogene. The CDR3 sequence is 14 residues long. The CDR3 DNA follows: TGTGCCAGCAGCATGACAAATAGCAATCAGCCCCAGCATTTT. It is translated as CASSMTNSNQPQHF.

This chain uses TRBV4-1 with TRBJ1-1; D is ambiguous. Trimming took 4 bases from V and 0 from J, leaving 9 bases between them. Germline CDR1 is MGHRA and CDR2 is YSYEKL. This CDR3 has 14 amino acids. This chain's CDR3 is CASSPGPLNTEAFF. In DNA, the CDR3 is TGCGCCAGCAGCCCCGGGCCGTTGAACACTGAAGCTTTCTTT.

This sequence joins TRBV4-3 and TRBJ2-3, with 7 nucleotides matching TRBD1. Germline-derived CDR1 and CDR2 are LGHNA and YSLEER. The CDR3 contains 16 residues. V lost 0 bases, J lost 1 base, and 4 bases stayed unmatched. This CDR3 reads CASSQDRGTGTDTQYF. CDR3 coding DNA: TGCGCCAGCAGCCAAGACAGAGGGACAGGCACAGATACGCAGTATTTT.

The chain joins TRBV30 to TRBJ1-5; D is perhaps TRBD1 (5 bases). V was clipped by 1 base and J by 2 bases, with 15 bases between them. Germline V gene data show CDR1 as GTSNPN and CDR2 as SVGIG (reference sequence). This CDR3 comprises 16 residues. The chain's CDR3 is CAWSEAGIVGNQPQHF. DNA for the CDR3: TGTGCCTGGAGTGAGGCAGGGATCGTCGGCAATCAGCCCCAGCATTTT.

V and J are TRBV7-9 and TRBJ1-2; maybe TRBD1 (6 bases). This CDR3 comprises 12 residues. Germline V CDR1 and CDR2: SEHNR, FQNEAQ (reference sequence). Trimming left V 8 bases short and J 10 bases short, with 17 bases between. The CDR3 DNA is TGTGCCAGCGGGCGGGGACACACAGACTACACCTTC. It encodes CASGRGHTDYTF.

The rearrangement links TRBV28 to TRBJ1-4, with a possible D match to TRBD1 (5 bases). CDR3 length: 15 residues. Trimming pared 7 bases from V and 5 bases from J, leaving 17 bases between. CDR1 and CDR2 (germline): MDHEN, SYDVKM. The CDR3 loop is CASTNFRDGNEKLFF. CDR3 nucleotide sequence: TGTGCCAGCACCAATTTCCGGGACGGCAATGAAAAACTGTTTTTT. Using reference TRBV28 and TRBJ1-4 for the parts outside the CDR3, the full variable domain is DVKVTQSSRYLVKRTGEKVFLECVQDMDHENMFWYRQDPGLGLRLIYFSYDVKMKEKGDIPEGYSVSREKKERFSLILESASTNQTSMYLCASTNFRDGNEKLFFGSGTQLSVL.

The J gene is TRBJ1-5, the V gene TRBV2, with 12 bases aligning to TRBD1. CDR1 is SNHLY and CDR2 is FYNNEI in the germline V gene. The V segment lost 4 bases and the J segment 2 bases; nucleotides outside the gene matches: 9. The CDR3 sequence is 18 residues long. DNA of the CDR3: TGTGCCAGCAGTGTCACGGGACAGGGGGCGCTTGGCAATCAGCCCCAGCATTTT. This sequence encodes CASSVTGQGALGNQPQHF.

The chain has TRBV27 and TRBJ2-2; no definite D call. CDR3 length: 13 residues. CDR1 MNHEY and CDR2 SMNVEV come from the germline V gene (reference sequence). V was shortened by 0 bases and J by 4 bases, with 3 bases between the two germline ends. CDR3 nucleotides: TGTGCCAGCAGTTTATCTACCACCGGGGAGCTGTTTTTT. Translated, it gives CASSLSTTGELFF.

Here the CDR3 reads CASSLAYNYNTGELFF. The DNA for the CDR3 is TGTGCCAGCAGCTTGGCGTACAACTACAACACCGGGGAGCTGTTTTTT. The chain combines TRBV5-6 with TRBJ2-2; D gene ambiguous. Looked up from germline, CDR1 is SGHDT and CDR2 is YYEEEE. There are 16 residues in the CDR3. V was clipped by 0 bases and J by 2 bases, with 11 bases between them.

CDR3 loop: CASSLAGVEETQYF. In DNA form, the CDR3 reads TGCGCCAGCAGCTTAGCGGGAGTCGAAGAGACCCAGTACTTC. This chain connects TRBV5-1 to TRBJ2-5, with TRBD2 matching 8 bases. Unmatched junction bases numbered 3, after V lost 2 bases and J lost 3 bases. The germline V gene has CDR1 SGHRS and CDR2 YFSETQ. The CDR3 consists of 14 residues.

The V and J genes are TRBV29-1 and TRBJ1-2, with D uncertain. This CDR3 has 11 amino acids. Germline CDR1 SQVTM, CDR2 ANQGSEA. Trimming pared 7 bases from V and 5 bases from J, leaving 11 bases between. DNA of the CDR3: TGCAGCGCCAAGACGGGGTATGGCTACACCTTC. It specifies CSAKTGYGYTF.

This chain connects TRBV28 to TRBJ1-2, with D possibly matching TRBD1 (6 bases). The CDR3 is 14 amino acids. V lost 8 bases and J lost 4, with 17 bases in between. Germline-derived CDR1 and CDR2 are MDHEN and SYDVKM. CDR3 region: CASGPPGASYGYTF. The CDR3 nucleotides are TGTGCCAGCGGTCCCCCAGGGGCGTCCTATGGCTACACCTTC.

CDR3: CAWGTGDWEKLFF. The DNA of the CDR3 is TGTGCCTGGGGGACAGGGGATTGGGAAAAACTGTTTTTT. This chain connects TRBV30 to TRBJ1-4, with 10 bases matching TRBD1. The trim removed 5 bases at V and 8 bases at J, leaving 5 bases unmatched. CDR3 size: 13 residues. CDR1 is GTSNPN, CDR2 SVGIG, per germline (reference sequence). Full variable domain (remainder filled in from reference TRBV30 and TRBJ1-4): SQTIHQWPATLVQPVGSPLSLECTVEGTSNPNLYWYRQAAGRGLQLLFYSVGIGQISSEVPQNLSASRPQDRQFILSSKKLLLSDSGFYLCAWGTGDWEKLFFGSGTQLSVL.

The J gene is TRBJ1-1, the V gene TRBV9, with D hard to call. V was cut by 3 bases and J by 5 bases, with 14 bases left in between. Germline-derived CDR1 and CDR2 are SGDLS and YYNGEE. The CDR3 totals 14 residues. The CDR3 protein is CASSDNSGGTEAFF. For the CDR3, the DNA is TGTGCCAGCAGCGACAACAGCGGCGGGACTGAAGCTTTCTTT.

The V call is TRBV25-1, the J call TRBJ2-5; D is unclear. V was trimmed by 5 bases and J by 1 base, leaving 5 bases between them. The V gene's germline CDR1 is MGHDK and CDR2 SYGVNS. This CDR3 is 12 amino acids long. CDR3 coding DNA: TGTGCCAGCAGTACCTCCCAAGAGACCCAGTACTTC. It encodes CASSTSQETQYF.

J is TRBJ1-4 and V is TRBV9, with D possibly TRBD1 on 5 matching bases. Looked up from germline, CDR1 is SGDLS and CDR2 is YYNGEE. V shed 4 bases and J shed 5 bases, with 12 bases lying between them. The CDR3 is made up of 14 amino acids. The CDR3 bases are TGTGCCAGCAGCCTCAGCGGGGGGAATGAAAAACTGTTTTTT. Its protein is CASSLSGGNEKLFF.

The chain recombines TRBV15 with TRBJ1-5; D uncertain. This CDR3 is built from 18 residues. With 1 base removed from V and 2 bases from J, the gap between germline ends came to 18 bases. Germline lookup yields CDR1 LNHNV and CDR2 YYDKDF (reference sequence). The CDR3 is CATSRVFEGWTGNQPQHF. As DNA, the CDR3 is TGTGCCACCAGCAGAGTTTTTGAGGGCTGGACGGGCAATCAGCCCCAGCATTTT. The complete variable domain, with remaining parts taken from reference TRBV15 and TRBJ1-5, reads DAMVIQNPRYQVTQFGKPVTLSCSQTLNHNVMYWYQQKSSQAPKLLFHYYDKDFNNEADTPDNFQSRRPNTSFCFLDIRSPGLGDTAMYLCATSRVFEGWTGNQPQHFGDGTRLSIL.